A single T cell receptor beta chain is shown here with its context. The clone's antigen remains unknown. Base qualities were left out, and no much larger clone turns up one base away. Libraries were constructed by 5' RACE. Sequencing used an Illumina HiSeq 2500. The second PCR ran for roughly 6 to 11 cycles and used a J-beta primer mix along with a sample-barcoded 5' primer. A unique molecular identifier was introduced onto each TCR beta cDNA molecule by a template-switch 5' adaptor carrying 12 random nucleotides. Each sample yielded at least 2.5 million CDR3-containing paired-end reads. The Mint cDNA synthesis kit, primed by a TRBC-specific oligonucleotide, was used to synthesize first-strand cDNA from all RNA. Following uracil-DNA glycosylase treatment, all cDNA underwent a first 18-cycle PCR with the universal primers M1SS and BC2_uni_R. Regarding the original processing steps: Normalization of each sample was performed by random selection of 1 million high-quality reads, each carrying a distinct molecular identifier. Reads sharing molecular identifiers were discarded rather than binned into consensus sequences. MiTCR, with a Q25 quality threshold and the strictest error-elimination algorithm, was used for CDR3 identification, clonotype clustering and error correction. A nonparametric unseen species model using Euler transformation provided a lower-bound estimate of total TCR beta diversity. TCRdb trimmed the raw reads at Q25, called clones with MiXCR and kept productive beta chains. Every entry covers one CDR3 protein and lists the most common genes and DNA from its rows. TCRdb, not the original authors, processed these V and J calls. This sample has nearly 800,000 distinct CDR3 sequences in its table, and roughly 25% of those were observed once. The top ten hold roughly 3.5% of the sample.

According to the germline V gene, CDR1 reads KGHDR and CDR2 reads SFDVKD. Including the terminal cysteine and phenylalanine, the CDR3 comprises 17 residues. Kept here is only the CDR3 DNA, which spans 51 bases and is read in frame from base 1. Relative to germline, V is missing 0 bases and J is missing 1 base, with 5 bases of the junction outside any gene match. This sample was taken from a study of blood T cells in healthy people across ages (dated by TCRdb to 2015 to 2017). In the study overall: Template switching captured roughly one uniquely barcoded TCR beta cDNA molecule per two T cells in model experiments. The study measured age-related changes in TCR beta repertoire diversity using deep sequencing normalized with unique cDNA molecular identifiers. The donors were split into four age groups: young (average about 16 years), middle-aged (nearly 40), aged (62) and long-lived (approximately 80). Two additional independent replicas of 1 million unique cDNA reads from the same blood draw were analyzed for two donors (one aged 18 to 30 and one aged 80 or older). General findings and caveats noted by the study authors: The percentage of naive T cells measured by flow cytometry correlated strongly with observed TCR beta diversity. As age increased, observed TCR beta diversity per million T cells dropped in a roughly linear way, and a significant reduction was already evident by age around 41. Donor CMV infection status was unknown, potentially confounding age-related changes in expanded clonotypes. Compared with the aged group, the long-lived group had more naive CD4+ T cells, fewer expanded clones and increased TCR diversity, suggesting age selection. Conclusive comparison of naive and antigen-experienced compartments was prevented by the profiling of bulk unsorted PBMCs. Total diversity estimates from one million sequenced T cells were considered lower bounds and underestimates.

The roughly 37 donors, aged 6 to 90 years, were systemically healthy Caucasian individuals from Russia. Each donor gave 8 to 10 milliliters of peripheral blood, collected into EDTA-treated Vacutainer tubes. PBMCs were isolated by Ficoll-Paque density-gradient centrifugation, with at least 6.5 million obtained per sample. Total RNA was extracted from PBMCs with Trizol reagent, with at least 6 micrograms obtained per sample. The percentages of naive CD45RAhigh/CD27high T cells were determined by flow cytometry on a PBMC aliquot from every donor. These data were also filed under a second study, of T cells of mothers and their children. The second study's paper adds: Nine systemically healthy Caucasian individuals, comprising three mothers and their six children, were included as donors. cDNA synthesis consumed the entire amount of extracted RNA, loaded at 1.5 ug RNA in each 15 ul reaction. In the second PCR, the M1S primer added sample barcodes and 2-4 random nucleotides. Each mother yielded over 10 million TCR beta CDR3 reads and each child about 3 million reads. Thymic selection shapes the output of TCR recombination in a similar way in related and unrelated pairs, and inherited differences have a minor effect. Normalized repertoire overlap was always found to be slightly, but never significantly, higher in related mother-child pairs than in unrelated mother-child pairs. No persistent microchimeric T cell clones were detected, at a sensitivity of around 97 clones per million clonotypes. In the study, deep NGS was used to compare the TCR beta repertoires of mothers and children, and features distinguishing related mother-child pairs from unrelated individuals were sought. The mean age was 40 +/- 4 years for the mothers and 11 +/- 4 years for the children. After adapters were ligated using NEBNext reagents, the libraries underwent 100+100 nt paired-end sequencing on an Illumina HiSeq 2000. To avoid cross-contamination, the mother libraries and the child libraries were prepared a month apart and sequenced in separate runs. For each donor, between roughly 450,000 and 2,300,000 distinct TCR beta clonotypes were identified. Naive TCR beta clonotypes were estimated from low-frequency clonotypes matched to each donor's FACS-determined naive share, without sorting.

The origin of this receptor is a boy aged 5-17 years in good health. The specimen sequenced was blood. Rearrangement joined TRBV24-1 to TRBJ1-5, and 7 junctional nucleotides match TRBD1. CDR3 sequence: CATSDLLDRVSNQPQHF. The DNA sequence is TGTGCCACCAGTGATTTGTTAGACAGGGTGAGCAATCAGCCCCAGCATTTT.